These 2 T cell receptor beta chains were all obtained from the same sample, sequenced in a study of blood T cell repertoires in COVID-19. Profiled with immunoSEQ multiplex PCR; TCRdb holds only in-frame clones, not every one. The repertoire holds 60,000 to 85,000 clones, with roughly 84% as singletons. Sequences were obtained from peripheral blood. Receptors were obtained from a man older than 75 with acute or convalescent COVID-19.

The chain has TRBV5-1 and TRBJ2-3; possible D gene TRBD2, 6 bases. The CDR3 consists of 16 residues. Germline CDR1 and CDR2: SGHRS and YFSETQ. Trimming cost V 4 bases and J 1 base, with 16 bases left between them. The CDR3 nucleotides are TGCGCCAGCAGCACCGCCCCGGGGGAAGGCACAGATACGCAGTATTTT. It yields the protein CASSTAPGEGTDTQYF.

The V gene is TRBV6-5, the J gene TRBJ1-2; D may be TRBD1 (6 bases). Germline V CDR1 and CDR2: MNHEY, SVGAGI. Between the trimmed V and J ends, which lost 1 base and 4 bases, there was a span of 16 bases. CDR3 length: 16 residues. CDR3 protein: CASSYFDRPRAYGYTF. CDR3 sequence (DNA): TGTGCCAGCAGTTACTTCGACAGGCCAAGGGCCTATGGCTACACCTTC.